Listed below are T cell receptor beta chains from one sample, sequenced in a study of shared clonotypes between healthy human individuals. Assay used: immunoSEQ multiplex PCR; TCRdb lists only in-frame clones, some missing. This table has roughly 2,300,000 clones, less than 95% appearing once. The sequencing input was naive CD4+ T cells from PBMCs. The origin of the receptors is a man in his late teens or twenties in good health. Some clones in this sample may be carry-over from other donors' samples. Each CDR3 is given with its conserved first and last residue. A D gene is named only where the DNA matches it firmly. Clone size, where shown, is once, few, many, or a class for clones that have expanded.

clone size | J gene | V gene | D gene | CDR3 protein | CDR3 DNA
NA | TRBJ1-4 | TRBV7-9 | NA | CASSLEFGYPTNEKLFF | TGTGCCAGCAGCTTAGAGTTTGGCTACCCAACTAATGAAAAACTGTTTTTT
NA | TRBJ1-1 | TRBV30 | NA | CAWAQKGTEAFF | TGTGCCTGGGCACAGAAGGGCACTGAAGCTTTCTTT
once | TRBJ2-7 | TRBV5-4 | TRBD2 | CASSGGGSGIYEQYF | TGTGCCAGCAGCGGGGGGGGTAGCGGAATCTACGAGCAGTACTTC
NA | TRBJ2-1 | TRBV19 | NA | CASSQGRGDEQFF | TGTGCCAGTTCGCAGGGTCGGGGAGACGAGCAGTTCTTC
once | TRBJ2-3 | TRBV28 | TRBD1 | CASSFQGTGRDTQYF | TGTGCCAGCAGTTTTCAGGGGACAGGGAGAGATACGCAGTATTTT
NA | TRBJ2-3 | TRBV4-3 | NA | CASSQDRGRVVGDTQYF | TGCGCCAGCAGCCAAGATCGGGGCAGGGTTGTCGGAGATACGCAGTATTTT
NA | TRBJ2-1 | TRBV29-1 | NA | CSGLGGGYLGQFF | TGCAGCGGATTGGGAGGGGGCTATTTAGGGCAGTTCTTC
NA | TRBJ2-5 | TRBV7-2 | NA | CASSLVMTQETQYF | TGTGCCAGCAGCTTAGTAATGACCCAAGAGACCCAGTACTTC
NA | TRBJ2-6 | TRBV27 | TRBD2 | CASTSLTSGFPGANVLTF | TGTGCCAGCACTTCGTTGACTAGCGGGTTCCCTGGGGCCAACGTCCTGACTTTC
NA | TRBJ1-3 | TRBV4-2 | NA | CASSQAVLSGNTIYF | TGTGCCAGCAGCCAGGCGGTCCTCTCTGGAAACACCATATATTTT
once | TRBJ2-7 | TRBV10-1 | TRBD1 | CAGPGQGPYEQYF | TGCGCCGGCCCGGGACAGGGGCCCTACGAGCAGTACTTC
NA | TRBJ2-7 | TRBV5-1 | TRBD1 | CASSLSWTGMPYEQYF | TGCGCCAGCAGCCTATCCTGGACAGGGATGCCCTACGAGCAGTACTTC
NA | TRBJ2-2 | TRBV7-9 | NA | CASSLLVTRENTGELFF | TGTGCCAGCAGCTTATTGGTTACTAGAGAGAACACCGGGGAGCTGTTTTTT
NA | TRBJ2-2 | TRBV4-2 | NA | CASSRAMGGITGGELFF | TGTGCCAGCAGCCGCGCTATGGGCGGGATCACGGGCGGGGAGCTGTTTTTT
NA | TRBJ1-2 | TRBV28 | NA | CASIHNIGAGYGYTF | TGTGCCAGCATACACAACATAGGGGCGGGGTATGGCTACACCTTC
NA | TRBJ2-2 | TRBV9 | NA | CASSVALVTGELFF | TGTGCCAGCAGCGTAGCGCTTGTCACCGGGGAGCTGTTTTTT
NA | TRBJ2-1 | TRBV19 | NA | CASSIVNRRVPNEQFF | TGTGCCAGTAGTATAGTAAACCGTAGAGTGCCCAATGAGCAGTTCTTC
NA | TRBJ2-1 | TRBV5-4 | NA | CASSLIRGTGWNEQFF | TGTGCCAGCAGCTTGATTCGGGGCACGGGGTGGAATGAGCAGTTCTTC
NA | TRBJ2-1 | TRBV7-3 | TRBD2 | CASTAGGPGNEQFF | TGTGCCAGCACGGCGGGAGGGCCTGGGAATGAGCAGTTCTTC
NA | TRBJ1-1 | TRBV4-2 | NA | CASSQADPPQKAFF | TGTGCCAGCAGCCAGGCCGACCCTCCTCAAAAAGCTTTCTTT
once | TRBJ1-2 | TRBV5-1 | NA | CASSPPGRVRGGYTF | TGCGCCAGCAGCCCGCCTGGTCGAGTTCGAGGGGGCTACACCTTC
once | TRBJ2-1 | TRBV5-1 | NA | CASSLGQNYNEQFF | TGCGCCAGCAGCTTGGGCCAGAACTACAATGAGCAGTTCTTC
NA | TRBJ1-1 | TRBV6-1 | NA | CASSEDRGEAFF | TGTGCCAGCAGTGAAGACCGGGGTGAAGCTTTCTTT
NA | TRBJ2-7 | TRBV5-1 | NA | CASSLDGTANSGGTRQYF | TGCGCCAGCAGCTTGGACGGGACAGCTAATAGCGGAGGGACTCGGCAGTACTTC
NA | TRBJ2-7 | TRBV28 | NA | CASSLYPLKGRYEQYF | TGTGCCAGCAGCCTCTACCCCTTAAAGGGCCGCTACGAGCAGTACTTC
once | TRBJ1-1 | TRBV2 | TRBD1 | CASRVGGSNTEAFF | TGTGCCAGCAGAGTAGGGGGCAGTAACACTGAAGCTTTCTTT
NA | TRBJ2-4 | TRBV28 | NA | CASSYRRQAAQNIQYF | TGTGCCAGCAGTTACAGACGGCAGGCGGCCCAAAACATTCAGTACTTC
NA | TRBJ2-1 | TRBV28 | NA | CASSIYSSYNEQFF | TGTGCCAGCTCAATTTACAGCTCCTACAATGAGCAGTTCTTC
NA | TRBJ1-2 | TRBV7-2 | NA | CASSLRRDYGYTF | TGTGCCAGCAGCTTGAGACGTGATTATGGCTACACCTTC
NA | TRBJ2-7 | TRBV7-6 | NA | CASSDRPGLHYEQYF | TGTGCCAGCAGTGATCGCCCGGGACTCCACTACGAGCAGTACTTC
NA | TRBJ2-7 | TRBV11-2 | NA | CASSLGRYEQYF | TGTGCCAGCAGCTTAGGGAGATACGAGCAGTACTTC
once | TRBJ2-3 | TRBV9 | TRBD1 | CASSVGTVSTDTQYF | TGTGCCAGCAGCGTGGGGACAGTTAGCACAGATACGCAGTATTTT
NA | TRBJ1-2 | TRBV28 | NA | CASGGQPANYGYTF | TGTGCCAGCGGCGGACAGCCCGCCAACTATGGCTACACCTTC
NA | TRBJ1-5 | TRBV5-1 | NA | CASSLEGGDRQPQHF | TGCGCCAGCAGCTTGGAAGGAGGGGATAGGCAGCCCCAGCATTTT
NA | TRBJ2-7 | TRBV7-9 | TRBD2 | CASSPRLAGPYEQYF | TGTGCCAGCAGCCCGCGACTAGCGGGTCCCTACGAGCAGTACTTC